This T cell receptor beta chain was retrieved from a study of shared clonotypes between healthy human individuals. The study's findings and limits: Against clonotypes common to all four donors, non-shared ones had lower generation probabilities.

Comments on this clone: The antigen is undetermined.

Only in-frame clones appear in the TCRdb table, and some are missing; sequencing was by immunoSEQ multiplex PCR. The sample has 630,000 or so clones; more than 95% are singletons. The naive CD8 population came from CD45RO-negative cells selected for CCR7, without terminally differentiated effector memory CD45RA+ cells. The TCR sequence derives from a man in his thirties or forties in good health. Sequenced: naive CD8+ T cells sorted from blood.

CDR3 sequence (DNA): TGTGCCAGCAGTCTGACAGATAGGTATGAGCAGTACTTC. It codes for CASSLTDRYEQYF. The chain recombines TRBV5-4 with TRBJ2-7; D perhaps matches TRBD1 (5 bases). There are 13 residues in the CDR3. Trimming removed 5 bases from V and 7 bases from J, with 16 bases in between. Per the germline V gene, CDR1 is SGHNT and CDR2 is YYREEE (reference sequence).